This entry describes one TCR beta chain. Only a few counts were recorded for this clone. It has no known antigen specificity. Per-base quality was not reported, and no clone a single base away is much larger than it. The data stem from a study of shared clonotypes between healthy human individuals (dated by TCRdb to 2018 to 2021). Regarding the complete study: A couple of women and three men aged 18 to 49 years were included in the cohort. Leukapheresis yielded between about 0.94 and 8.9 billion PBMCs per donor. To increase sequencing depth and limit assay-specific biases, TCR repertoire library preparation and sequencing were carried out by different laboratories using diverse techniques. The study deeply sequenced blood TCR repertoires of about 5 healthy adults to estimate repertoire size and the extent of clonotype sharing between individuals.

Donors were healthy HIV-negative adults with no recently reported acute infections or vaccinations. All donors were Caucasian adults living in Nashville, Tennessee, USA. In the unsorted samples, 85 million to 100 million PBMCs were counted, and genomic DNA was extracted using the QIAamp DNA Blood Mini kit. Blood was obtained by leukapheresis, after which PBMCs were separated by Ficoll-Histopaque density gradient centrifugation and cryopreserved in liquid nitrogen vapor phase. The research as a whole found: Because the study included only a small number of donors, the genetic and exposure-history diversity represented was limited. Pairwise subsampling led to the expectation that sequencing depth would affect the degree of clonotype sharing among donors. Sampling was limited to blood, and TCR repertoires in tissue likely differ from TCR repertoires in blood.

Using the deep immunoSEQ assay, TCR CDR3 regions were amplified from genomic DNA by multiplex PCR. Extracted genomic DNA from each cell subset was distributed evenly across all wells of several immunoSEQ 96-well plates, and each plate was treated as a replicate. For unsorted PBMC, around 290 ng of genomic DNA, equivalent to approximately 30,000 T cell genomes, went into each replicate PCR. Genomic DNA from unsorted PBMC was sequenced over ten immunoSEQ deep assay plates. Purified libraries were quantified with a Qubit 3.0 fluorometer, sized on a Bioanalyzer 2100, and re-quantified with the KAPA Library Quantification kit. Every immunoSEQ 96-well plate was sequenced on a separate single-read 150-cycle Illumina NextSeq 550 flow cell. In the original analysis: Because only junctional sequences without quality scores were contained in the immunoSEQ output, filtering matching that applied to full-length reads could not be performed. To assign V/J genes and CDR3, sequences were annotated using PyIR, a Python wrapper for IgBLAST v1.9, with IMGT germline references. Any read was removed if the V/J assignment was weak (E-value above 1e-6), the CDR3 was missing, or the read contained stop codons, out-of-frame junctions, or ambiguous translated residues. A V3J clonotype was defined by an identical inferred V gene, J gene, and CDR3 amino acid sequence. To compute the percentage overlap between repertoires, the number of shared unique clonotypes was divided by the size of the smaller repertoire. Repertoire richness was assessed with RTK rarefaction, the Chao1 estimator, and Recon v2.1 estimates of unobserved clonotypes. TCRdb took this table from immuneACCESS and kept in-frame rearrangements with V and J called. Such tables lack part of the clones; where checked against another copy, unresolved V genes explain under half of the gap, and the rest is unexplained. Clone size and V and J calls were adopted from that table, with D and trimming inferred from the DNA. This sample gives 75,000 to 100,000 clones in total; around 43% of them show up just once. The ten top clones hold roughly 15% of the sample.

Reading the germline V gene (reference sequence) gives CDR1 MNHNY and CDR2 SVGAGI. V is pruned by 4 bases and J by 1 base, leaving 1 base of the junction without a gene match. Spanning cysteine to phenylalanine, the CDR3 consists of 14 amino acids. The DNA shown is the 42-base CDR3, in frame from base 1. What was sequenced was PBMCs. The chain is made from TRBV6-6 and TRBJ2-5; a stretch of 9 junction bases matches TRBD1. The receptor comes from a woman aged 40 to 49 in good health. Some clones in this sample may be carry-over from other donors' samples. The nucleotide sequence is TGTGCCAGCAGTTCACAGGGGGCCCAAGAGACCCAGTACTTC. It codes for CASSSQGAQETQYF.